This T cell receptor beta chain was sequenced in a study of blood T cell repertoires in COVID-19. At the level of the study: Samples of COVID-19 (acute and convalescent) were obtained from the United States, Italy and Spain. Nucleic acid was either cDNA or gDNA, and it came from T cells, B-cell-depleted T cells, or PBMCs.

In the authors' methods: Nucleated cell counts were estimated from reference gene primer amplification. Profiling relied on immunoSEQ multiplex PCR, and the TCRdb table lists in-frame clones only, not all of them. V, J and clone size are those of that table, while D and trimming were read from the DNA. The sample lists about 260,000 clones, around nine tenths occurring once. Patients in Seattle were enrolled during active infection, then followed longitudinally. Germline assignment: CDR1 SGHTA and CDR2 FQGNSA. CDR3 size: 14 residues. V shed 5 bases and J 4 bases; nucleotides not matched to a gene: 5. The sequencing sample was made of peripheral blood. The chain employs TRBV7-2 and TRBJ1-5; TRBD1 agrees at 7 bases. The receptor was isolated from a woman in her seventies with COVID-19, enrolled during active disease. In DNA form, the CDR3 reads TGTGCCAGCAGCCTGCAGGGGGTTAATCAGCCCCAGCATTTT. Protein product: CASSLQGVNQPQHF. Supplemented by reference TRBV7-2 and TRBJ1-5, the full variable domain reads GAGVSQSPSNKVTEKGKDVELRCDPISGHTALYWYRQSLGQGLEFLIYFQGNSAPDKSGLPSDRFSAERTGGSVSTLTIQRTQQEDSAVYLCASSLQGVNQPQHFGDGTRLSIL.